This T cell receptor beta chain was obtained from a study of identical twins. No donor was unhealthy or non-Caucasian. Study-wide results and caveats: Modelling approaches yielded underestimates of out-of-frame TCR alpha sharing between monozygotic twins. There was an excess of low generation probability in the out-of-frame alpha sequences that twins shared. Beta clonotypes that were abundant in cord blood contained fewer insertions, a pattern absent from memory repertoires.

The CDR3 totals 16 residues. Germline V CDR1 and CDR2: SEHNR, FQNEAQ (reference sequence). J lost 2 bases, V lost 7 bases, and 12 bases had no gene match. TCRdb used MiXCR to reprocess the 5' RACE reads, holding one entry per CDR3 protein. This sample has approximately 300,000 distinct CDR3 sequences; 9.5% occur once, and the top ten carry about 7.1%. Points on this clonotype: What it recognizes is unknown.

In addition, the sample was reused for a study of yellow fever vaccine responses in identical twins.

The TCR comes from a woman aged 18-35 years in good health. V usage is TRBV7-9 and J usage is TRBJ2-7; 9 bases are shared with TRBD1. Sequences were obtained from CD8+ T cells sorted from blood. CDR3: CASTLGVGDRAYEQYF. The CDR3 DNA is TGTGCCAGCACCCTAGGGGTCGGGGACAGGGCCTACGAGCAGTACTTC.